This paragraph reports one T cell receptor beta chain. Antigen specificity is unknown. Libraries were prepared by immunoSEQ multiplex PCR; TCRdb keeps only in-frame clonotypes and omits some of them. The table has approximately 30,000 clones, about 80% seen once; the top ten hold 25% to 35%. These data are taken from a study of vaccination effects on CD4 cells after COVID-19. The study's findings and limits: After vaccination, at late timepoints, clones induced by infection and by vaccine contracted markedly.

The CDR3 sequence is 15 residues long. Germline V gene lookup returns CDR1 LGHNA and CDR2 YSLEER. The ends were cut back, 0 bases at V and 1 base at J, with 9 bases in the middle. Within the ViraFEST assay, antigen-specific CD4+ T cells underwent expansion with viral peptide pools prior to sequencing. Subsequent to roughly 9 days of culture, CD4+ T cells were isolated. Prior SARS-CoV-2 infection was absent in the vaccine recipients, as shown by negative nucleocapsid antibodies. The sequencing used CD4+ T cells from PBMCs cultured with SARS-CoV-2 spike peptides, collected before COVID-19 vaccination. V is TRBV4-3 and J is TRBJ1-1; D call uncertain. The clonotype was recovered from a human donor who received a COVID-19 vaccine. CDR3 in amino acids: CASSQDPPGNTEAFF. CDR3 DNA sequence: TGCGCCAGCAGCCAAGATCCCCCGGGGAACACTGAAGCTTTCTTT.